Listed below are T cell receptor beta chains from one sample, sequenced in a study of blood T cell repertoires in COVID-19. The assay was immunoSEQ multiplex PCR, and TCRdb's table has in-frame clones only and misses some. The table lists roughly 88,000 clones, 70% to 90% of them singletons, with about a sixth in the top ten. The sample taken for sequencing was peripheral blood. The receptors originated from a woman aged 80 or over with acute or convalescent COVID-19. Each CDR3 is given with its conserved first and last residue. D genes are given only for firm matches. Rows may omit the clone size; those that give it use once, few, many or a size class.

d_call: .
clone_size: .
v_call: TRBV9
j_call: TRBJ1-1
cdr3_nt: TGTGCCAGCAGCGTAGTCATGCAGTCCGAAGCTTTCTTT
cdr3_aa: CASSVVMQSEAFF

d_call: .
clone_size: .
v_call: TRBV6-5
j_call: TRBJ1-5
cdr3_nt: TGTGCCAGCAGTTTTAGGGGATTCAATCAGCCCCAGCATTTT
cdr3_aa: CASSFRGFNQPQHF

d_call: TRBD1
clone_size: .
v_call: TRBV24-1
j_call: TRBJ1-4
cdr3_nt: TGTGCCACCAGTGACTCGACAGGGTATGGGAAGGTTGGTGAAAAACTGTTTTTT
cdr3_aa: CATSDSTGYGKVGEKLFF

d_call: TRBD1
clone_size: .
v_call: TRBV6-2/TRBV6-3
j_call: TRBJ1-5
cdr3_nt: TGTGCCAGCAGTTCCCGGGACAGGGTAGGTCAGCCCCAGCATTTT
cdr3_aa: CASSSRDRVGQPQHF

d_call: .
clone_size: .
v_call: TRBV28
j_call: TRBJ1-5
cdr3_nt: TGTGCCAGCAGTCTCACACAGGGAGCCAGGAATCAGCCCCAGCATTTT
cdr3_aa: CASSLTQGARNQPQHF

d_call: TRBD1
clone_size: .
v_call: TRBV30
j_call: TRBJ2-7
cdr3_nt: TGTGCCTCTGGGACAGAATCCTACGAGCAGTACTTC
cdr3_aa: CASGTESYEQYF

d_call: .
clone_size: .
v_call: TRBV6-1
j_call: TRBJ2-7
cdr3_nt: TGTGCCAGCAGTGAAGGCCAGGGCGACGAGCAGTACTTC
cdr3_aa: CASSEGQGDEQYF

d_call: TRBD2
clone_size: .
v_call: TRBV6-2/TRBV6-3
j_call: TRBJ2-7
cdr3_nt: TGTGCCAGCAGTTACCCCCAACTAGCGGGAAACTACGAGCAGTACTTC
cdr3_aa: CASSYPQLAGNYEQYF

d_call: .
clone_size: .
v_call: TRBV28
j_call: TRBJ1-1
cdr3_nt: TGTGCCAGCATACCCCACAGGACAGTCCCTATGAACACTGAAGCTTTCTTT
cdr3_aa: CASIPHRTVPMNTEAFF

d_call: TRBD1
clone_size: .
v_call: TRBV7-6
j_call: TRBJ1-4
cdr3_nt: TGTGCCAGCAGCCCGACGGGACAGGGTACTAATGAAAAACTGTTTTTT
cdr3_aa: CASSPTGQGTNEKLFF

d_call: .
clone_size: .
v_call: TRBV3-1/TRBV3-2
j_call: TRBJ2-1
cdr3_nt: TGTGCCAGCAGCCAAGTTGTCGCGATCTCCTACAATGAGCAGTTCTTC
cdr3_aa: CASSQVVAISYNEQFF

d_call: .
clone_size: .
v_call: TRBV2
j_call: TRBJ1-6
cdr3_nt: TGTGCCAGCAGTGAATACAGTCTGGGCTCCTATAATTCACCCCTCCACTTT
cdr3_aa: CASSEYSLGSYNSPLHF

d_call: TRBD2
clone_size: .
v_call: TRBV18
j_call: TRBJ2-2
cdr3_nt: TGTGCCAGCTCACCACCGTTAGCGGGGGTGTACACCGGGGAGCTGTTTTTT
cdr3_aa: CASSPPLAGVYTGELFF

d_call: TRBD1
clone_size: .
v_call: TRBV4-3
j_call: TRBJ1-1
cdr3_nt: TGCGCCAGCAGCCTTGGGGACAGGGGGTCGCACACTGAAGCTTTCTTT
cdr3_aa: CASSLGDRGSHTEAFF

d_call: .
clone_size: .
v_call: TRBV28
j_call: TRBJ2-2
cdr3_nt: TGTGCCAGCAAAGCGAAGAACACCGGGGAGCTGTTTTTT
cdr3_aa: CASKAKNTGELFF

d_call: .
clone_size: once
v_call: TRBV18
j_call: TRBJ2-2
cdr3_nt: TGTGCCAGCTCACCACAAGGCTCCGGGACCGGGGAGCTGTTTTTT
cdr3_aa: CASSPQGSGTGELFF

d_call: TRBD1
clone_size: few
v_call: TRBV6-5
j_call: TRBJ1-2
cdr3_nt: TGTGCCAGCAGTTACGCTACCGGGACAGGTTATGGCTACACCTTC
cdr3_aa: CASSYATGTGYGYTF

d_call: .
clone_size: .
v_call: TRBV2
j_call: TRBJ2-1
cdr3_nt: TGTGCCAGCGGGGGCGGGGGACCTTACAATGAGCAGTTCTTC
cdr3_aa: CASGGGGPYNEQFF

d_call: TRBD1
clone_size: .
v_call: TRBV6-9
j_call: TRBJ1-5
cdr3_nt: TGTGCCAGCGCTGGGCCGAGGCCCGGGACAGCCAGGGATAGCAATCAGCCCCAGCATTTT
cdr3_aa: CASAGPRPGTARDSNQPQHF

d_call: TRBD1
clone_size: .
v_call: TRBV30
j_call: TRBJ1-1
cdr3_nt: TGTGCCTGGATGAATTTCTTGTGGCAGGGGGACGCTTTCTTT
cdr3_aa: CAWMNFLWQGDAFF

d_call: TRBD1
clone_size: .
v_call: TRBV12-5
j_call: TRBJ2-1
cdr3_nt: TGTGCTAGTGGTTTTGGACAGGGATACAATGAGCAGTTCTTC
cdr3_aa: CASGFGQGYNEQFF

d_call: TRBD2
clone_size: .
v_call: TRBV5-1
j_call: TRBJ2-6
cdr3_nt: TGCGCCAGCAGCTTGGCCGGTACGGCGGGGGGCTCTGGGGCCAACGTCCTGACTTTC
cdr3_aa: CASSLAGTAGGSGANVLTF

d_call: .
clone_size: .
v_call: TRBV2
j_call: TRBJ2-6
cdr3_nt: TGTGCCAGCAGTGGTCTTGGGGGGTCCTCTGGGGCCAACGTCCTGACTTTC
cdr3_aa: CASSGLGGSSGANVLTF

d_call: TRBD1
clone_size: .
v_call: TRBV18
j_call: TRBJ1-5
cdr3_nt: TGTGCCAGCTCACCAACAGGGGCCACATACAATCAGCCCCAGCATTTT
cdr3_aa: CASSPTGATYNQPQHF

d_call: .
clone_size: .
v_call: TRBV29-1
j_call: TRBJ1-2
cdr3_nt: TGCAGCGTTGAGGGAGGGGCGCGTGGCTACACCTTC
cdr3_aa: CSVEGGARGYTF

d_call: TRBD1
clone_size: .
v_call: TRBV3-1/TRBV3-2
j_call: TRBJ2-7
cdr3_nt: TGTGCCAGCAGCCAAGGGCTGGGACAGGGACCCTACGAGCAGTACTTC
cdr3_aa: CASSQGLGQGPYEQYF

d_call: .
clone_size: .
v_call: TRBV7-2
j_call: TRBJ2-7
cdr3_nt: TGTGCCAGCAGCTTAGAAGGAGGAGGTTCCTACGAGCAGTACTTC
cdr3_aa: CASSLEGGGSYEQYF

d_call: .
clone_size: .
v_call: TRBV6-5
j_call: TRBJ1-4
cdr3_nt: TGTGCCAGCAGTTACTCGTTAAGGACAGAAGGGGAAAAACTGTTTTTT
cdr3_aa: CASSYSLRTEGEKLFF

d_call: .
clone_size: .
v_call: TRBV25-1
j_call: TRBJ2-5
cdr3_nt: TGTGCCAGCAGTGACCCCGCCGGGGTAGCGTCAAAAGAGACCCAGTACTTC
cdr3_aa: CASSDPAGVASKETQYF

d_call: .
clone_size: .
v_call: TRBV6-6
j_call: TRBJ1-5
cdr3_nt: TGTGCCAGCAGTTACGACGTCAGGCAGCCCCAGCATTTT
cdr3_aa: CASSYDVRQPQHF

d_call: TRBD1
clone_size: .
v_call: TRBV7-9
j_call: TRBJ2-7
cdr3_nt: TGTGCCAGCAGCTTAGTTCGCCAGGGGGACTACGAGCAGTACTTC
cdr3_aa: CASSLVRQGDYEQYF

d_call: TRBD1
clone_size: .
v_call: TRBV27
j_call: TRBJ1-1
cdr3_nt: TGTGCCAGCAGTTTACTGACAGGGGTGAACACTGAAGCTTTCTTT
cdr3_aa: CASSLLTGVNTEAFF

d_call: .
clone_size: few
v_call: TRBV27
j_call: TRBJ2-7
cdr3_nt: TGTGCCAGCAGTCCTGGCACTACGGGCTCCTACGAGCAGTACTTC
cdr3_aa: CASSPGTTGSYEQYF

d_call: .
clone_size: .
v_call: TRBV19
j_call: TRBJ1-2
cdr3_nt: TGTGCCAGTAGTATAGTCCCCAGGGGACAAGGAAGGTATGGCTACACCTTC
cdr3_aa: CASSIVPRGQGRYGYTF

d_call: .
clone_size: once
v_call: TRBV19
j_call: TRBJ2-7
cdr3_nt: TGTGCCAGTAGTATCCTGGGGGGTAGGGGCGACGAGCAGTACTTC
cdr3_aa: CASSILGGRGDEQYF

d_call: .
clone_size: .
v_call: TRBV7-8
j_call: TRBJ1-5
cdr3_nt: TGTGCCAGCAGCTTAATGGGGGGGAATAGCAATCAGCCCCAGCATTTT
cdr3_aa: CASSLMGGNSNQPQHF